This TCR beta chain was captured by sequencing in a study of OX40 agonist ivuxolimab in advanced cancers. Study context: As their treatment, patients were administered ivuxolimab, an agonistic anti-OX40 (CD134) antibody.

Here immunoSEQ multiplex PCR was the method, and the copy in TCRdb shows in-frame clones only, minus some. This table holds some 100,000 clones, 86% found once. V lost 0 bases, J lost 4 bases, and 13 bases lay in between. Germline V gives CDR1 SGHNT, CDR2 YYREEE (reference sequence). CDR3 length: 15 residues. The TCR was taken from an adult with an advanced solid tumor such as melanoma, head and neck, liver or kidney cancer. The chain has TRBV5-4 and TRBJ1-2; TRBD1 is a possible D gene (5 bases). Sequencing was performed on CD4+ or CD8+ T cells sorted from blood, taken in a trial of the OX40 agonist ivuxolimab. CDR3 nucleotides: TGTGCCAGCAGCTTGGCCGGAGGGGCGACCTATGGCTACACCTTC. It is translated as CASSLAGGATYGYTF.